This T cell receptor (beta chain) was captured in a study of human T cells and chemical hapten exposure. Study-level background: Patch tests applied 0.01% DPC to the upper back and were scored after 6 days. Regarding the study as a whole: Those TCRs sitting above 1 in 1000 frequency stayed the same with DPC sensitization.

This CDR3 is built from 14 residues. Trimming took off 5 bases at V and 2 bases at J, with 9 bases between the two ends. Germline lookup yields CDR1 SNHLY and CDR2 FYNNEI. In this sample, this clonotype turned up once. Its antigen is not known. Specified time point: patch test 3, about 24 weeks after DPC sensitization. As for treatment: therapeutic diphenylcyclopropenone sensitization with weekly scalp DPC. Blood sampling preceded each patch test application. TCRdb reprocessed the RACE reads with MiXCR, giving one entry per CDR3 protein. The repertoire holds about 90,000 distinct CDR3 sequences, with approximately 11% as singletons.

This clonotype was obtained from a woman aged 25 to 39 with alopecia areata. Some clones in this sample may be carry-over from other donors' samples. Here the sequenced sample was whole blood, taken in connection with sensitization to the hapten diphenylcyclopropenone (DPC). The genes are TRBV2 and TRBJ2-2, with D perhaps matching TRBD1 or TRBD2 (5 bases each). CDR3 in DNA: TGTGCCAGCAGTCGGGGCTTCAACACCGGGGAGCTGTTTTTT. Its translation: CASSRGFNTGELFF. Full variable domain (remainder filled in from reference TRBV2 and TRBJ2-2): EPEVTQTPSHQVTQMGQEVILRCVPISNHLYFYWYRQILGQKVEFLVSFYNNEISEKSEIFDDQFSVERPDGSNFTLKIRSTKLEDSAMYFCASSRGFNTGELFFGEGSRLTVL.